These T cell receptor beta chains were read from a single sample in a study of blood T cell repertoires in COVID-19. Clones were sequenced by immunoSEQ multiplex PCR, and TCRdb holds only the in-frame ones, with some missing. The table has roughly 9,600 clones, 80% to 90% seen once. The sample taken for sequencing was peripheral blood. The receptors originated from a man aged 55 to 70 with active COVID-19. CDR3s include the opening cysteine and the closing phenylalanine or tryptophan. The D gene is left open where the match is weak. Some rows mark clone size as missing; the rest say once, few, many or name a class of expanded clone.

>TRBV6-2/TRBV6-3|NA|NA|TRBJ2-6
CASSRREGGANVLTF
TGTGCCAGCAGCCGTCGTGAGGGTGGGGCCAACGTCCTGACTTTC
>TRBV27|large|TRBD2|TRBJ2-7
CASSPQAGGYEQYF
TGTGCCAGCAGTCCTCAGGCCGGGGGGTACGAGCAGTACTTC
>TRBV29-1|NA|TRBD1|TRBJ2-2
CSVRDREAGELFF
TGCAGCGTCCGGGACAGGGAGGCCGGGGAGCTGTTTTTT
>TRBV5-6|few|TRBD1|TRBJ1-4
CASSFNRGGNEKLFF
TGTGCCAGCAGCTTTAACAGGGGAGGAAATGAAAAACTGTTTTTT
>TRBV19|NA|TRBD2|TRBJ2-5
CASSTSSGGPETQYF
TGTGCCAGTAGTACTTCTAGCGGGGGCCCAGAGACCCAGTACTTC
>TRBV28|NA|TRBD1|TRBJ1-1
CASATGAQNTEAFF
TGTGCCAGTGCGACAGGGGCGCAAAACACTGAAGCTTTCTTT
>TRBV7-6|NA|TRBD1|TRBJ1-2
CASSLQDRGRSYTF
TGTGCCAGCAGCTTACAGGACAGGGGAAGGAGCTACACCTTC
>TRBV7-6|NA|NA|TRBJ2-1
CASSSPDRTAEQFF
TGTGCCAGCAGCTCACCCGATCGGACTGCTGAGCAGTTCTTC
>TRBV3-1/TRBV3-2|NA|TRBD1|TRBJ1-5
CASSQQGQKYQPQHF
TGTGCCAGCAGCCAACAGGGACAGAAGTATCAGCCCCAGCATTTT
>TRBV11-2|once|TRBD2|TRBJ2-1
CASRSGLAGGDEQFF
TGTGCCAGCAGATCAGGACTAGCGGGGGGAGATGAGCAGTTCTTC
>TRBV6-6|NA|TRBD1|TRBJ1-1
CASSGRTGSTEAFF
TGTGCCAGCAGTGGACGGACAGGGAGCACTGAAGCTTTCTTT
>TRBV24-1|once|TRBD1|TRBJ2-1
CATSVARTGWDEQFF
TGTGCCACCAGTGTGGCCCGGACAGGGTGGGATGAGCAGTTCTTC
>TRBV11-3|NA|TRBD2|TRBJ2-1
CASSSTGTSGANEQFF
TGTGCCAGCAGCTCTACCGGGACTAGCGGTGCCAATGAGCAGTTCTTC
>TRBV6-5|NA|TRBD2|TRBJ2-3
CASSYWTGGSDTQYF
TGTGCCAGCAGTTACTGGACGGGGGGTTCAGATACGCAGTATTTT
>TRBV7-2|NA|NA|TRBJ2-5
CASSFPRDKLQETQYF
TGTGCCAGCAGTTTTCCCCGGGACAAGTTACAAGAGACCCAGTACTTC
>TRBV5-4|NA|TRBD1|TRBJ2-1
CASSSPGQGNNEQFF
TGTGCCAGCAGCTCACCGGGACAGGGTAACAATGAGCAGTTCTTC
>TRBV19|NA|TRBD1|TRBJ1-2
CASSISQGASYGYTF
TGTGCCAGTAGTATTTCCCAGGGGGCCTCCTATGGCTACACCTTC
>TRBV14|NA|NA|TRBJ2-1
CASKLTSSYNEQFF
TGTGCCAGCAAACTAACGTCCTCCTACAATGAGCAGTTCTTC
>TRBV9|NA|TRBD2|TRBJ2-2
CASSFSRGGGELFF
TGTGCCAGCAGCTTCAGCCGGGGGGGCGGGGAGCTGTTTTTT
>TRBV5-6|NA|TRBD2|TRBJ2-3
CASSLLVLAGTRDTQYF
TGTGCCAGCAGCTTGTTGGTACTAGCGGGGACCCGAGATACGCAGTATTTT
>TRBV7-9|NA|NA|TRBJ2-1
CASEDSLYNEQFF
TGTGCCAGCGAAGACAGCTTATACAATGAGCAGTTCTTC
>TRBV30|once|NA|TRBJ1-2
CACVIPKGYHGYTF
TGTGCCTGCGTAATACCCAAGGGGTATCATGGCTACACCTTC
>TRBV5-5|NA|TRBD2|TRBJ2-5
CASSGEGFGETQYF
TGTGCCAGCAGCGGGGAGGGGTTTGGTGAGACCCAGTACTTC
>TRBV6-5|NA|TRBD2|TRBJ2-2
CASSYGASGITGELFF
TGTGCCAGCAGTTACGGGGCTAGCGGGATTACCGGGGAGCTGTTTTTT
>TRBV5-5|NA|NA|TRBJ2-5
CASSYWTTRETQYF
TGTGCCAGCAGCTACTGGACAACCCGAGAGACCCAGTACTTC
>TRBV28|NA|TRBD1|TRBJ2-5
CASSLLGRSQGVTQYF
TGTGCCAGCAGTTTACTTGGCCGGAGCCAGGGGGTAACCCAGTACTTC
>TRBV9|NA|TRBD1|TRBJ1-4
CASSIGQGVPATNEKLFF
TGTGCCAGCAGCATCGGACAGGGGGTTCCCGCAACTAATGAAAAACTGTTTTTT
>TRBV5-4|NA|NA|TRBJ2-3
CASSLDILDTQYF
TGTGCCAGCAGCTTGGATATATTAGATACGCAGTATTTT
>TRBV19|NA|NA|TRBJ2-5
CASSTDSQETQYF
TGTGCCAGTAGTACCGACAGCCAAGAGACCCAGTACTTC
>TRBV2|NA|NA|TRBJ2-1
CASRLRGPPHNEQFF
TGTGCCAGCAGACTGCGGGGGCCCCCACACAATGAGCAGTTCTTC
>TRBV28|NA|TRBD1|TRBJ2-5
CASSPRQGEYQETQYF
TGTGCCAGCAGCCCCCGACAGGGGGAGTACCAAGAGACCCAGTACTTC
>TRBV2|few|TRBD1|TRBJ1-3
CASSGQGRNTIYF
TGTGCCAGCAGTGGACAGGGGAGAAACACCATATATTTT
>TRBV6-1|NA|NA|TRBJ1-6
CASSAPQGGNNSPLHF
TGTGCCAGCAGTGCCCCACAGGGAGGGAATAATTCACCCCTCCACTTT